This TCR beta chain was documented in a study of T cell changes during pregnancy in multiple sclerosis. Profiling relied on immunoSEQ multiplex PCR, and the TCRdb table lists in-frame clones only, not all of them. The table lists tens of thousands of clones, around 96% of them singletons. The CDR3 runs 16 residues. CDR1 is MNHEY, CDR2 SVGAGI, per germline. Trimming cost V 0 bases and J 2 bases; bases outside gene matches: 3. The clonotype originates from a female donor with multiple sclerosis, enrolled in a pregnancy study. The V and J genes are TRBV6-5 and TRBJ2-1; 8 bases fit TRBD2. The sequencing here drew on CD8+ T cells from peripheral blood mononuclear cells, taken after pregnancy. The CDR3 DNA reads as TGTGCCAGCAGTTACTCTAGCGGGGAACCCTACAATGAGCAGTTCTTC. Translated, it gives CASSYSSGEPYNEQFF.